This is a list of T cell receptor beta chains from one sample in a study of T cell changes during pregnancy in multiple sclerosis. The repertoire was sequenced with immunoSEQ multiplex PCR; TCRdb's copy has only in-frame clones and lacks some. The table lists some 76,000 clones, about nine tenths of them singletons. Source: CD4+ T cells from peripheral blood mononuclear cells, taken after pregnancy. These receptor sequences come from a female donor with multiple sclerosis, enrolled in a pregnancy study. The CDR3 runs from the conserved cysteine through the conserved F or W. A D gene is named only where the DNA matches it firmly. Rows may omit the clone size; those that give it use once, few, many or a size class.

CDR3 protein | CDR3 DNA | clone size | D gene | J gene | V gene
CASSQDMNTEAFF | TGTGCCAGCAGTCAGGACATGAACACTGAAGCTTTCTTT | - | - | TRBJ1-1 | TRBV6-5
CASSQGSGGTGELFF | TGTGCCAGCAGCCAAGGGTCAGGGGGGACCGGGGAGCTGTTTTTT | - | - | TRBJ2-2 | TRBV4-2
CASSTAARLSTGELFF | TGTGCCAGCAGCACCGCGGCGAGACTTAGCACCGGGGAGCTGTTTTTT | - | - | TRBJ2-2 | TRBV7-3
CASSKDRDSSNEQYF | TGTGCCAGCAGCAAGGATCGGGACAGTTCCAACGAGCAGTACTTC | - | - | TRBJ2-7 | TRBV21-1
CASSLAGTGVPGANVLTF | TGCGCCAGCAGCTTGGCCGGGACAGGGGTCCCTGGGGCCAACGTCCTGACTTTC | once | TRBD1 | TRBJ2-6 | TRBV5-1
CASTRDRHTGELFF | TGTGCCAGCACCCGGGACAGGCACACCGGGGAGCTGTTTTTT | - | TRBD1 | TRBJ2-2 | TRBV25-1
CASTRDTSGTYGYTF | TGTGCCAGCACCCGGGACACCTCGGGCACCTATGGCTACACCTTC | - | - | TRBJ1-2 | TRBV9
CASSPGLAGGWSGELFF | TGTGCCAGCAGCCCGGGACTAGCGGGAGGGTGGTCCGGGGAGCTGTTTTTT | - | TRBD2 | TRBJ2-2 | TRBV5-6
CAWSPSPRQGKRTEAFF | TGTGCCTGGAGTCCTTCCCCGCGACAGGGAAAAAGGACTGAAGCTTTCTTT | few | TRBD1 | TRBJ1-1 | TRBV30
CSVEPPGQGVSYTF | TGCAGCGTTGAACCCCCGGGACAGGGTGTATCTTACACCTTC | - | TRBD1 | TRBJ1-2 | TRBV29-1
CASSPLLSTDTQYF | TGCGCCAGCAGCCCCTTACTTAGCACAGATACGCAGTATTTT | - | - | TRBJ2-3 | TRBV5-1
CASSPLGGPSSYNEQFF | TGTGCCAGCAGCCCCCTAGGAGGGCCGAGCTCCTACAATGAGCAGTTCTTC | - | - | TRBJ2-1 | TRBV5-4
CASSLRRPSTDTQYF | TGCGCCAGCAGCTTGAGGCGGCCCAGCACAGATACGCAGTATTTT | - | - | TRBJ2-3 | TRBV5-1
CASSDPGSNTEAFF | TGTGCCAGCAGTGATCCGGGGTCGAACACTGAAGCTTTCTTT | - | - | TRBJ1-1 | TRBV2
CASSPVGRIEAFF | TGTGCCAGCAGCCCCGTAGGGAGAATTGAAGCTTTCTTT | - | - | TRBJ1-1 | TRBV5-4
CASSEASGRVKNIQYF | TGTGCCAGCAGTGAAGCCAGCGGGAGGGTCAAAAACATTCAGTACTTC | once | TRBD2 | TRBJ2-4 | TRBV2
CASGDNRRTDTQYF | TGTGCCAGTGGGGACAACCGACGAACAGATACGCAGTATTTT | once | - | TRBJ2-3 | TRBV19
CASSLAGGYEQYF | TGTGCCAGCAGCCTTGCAGGGGGCTACGAGCAGTACTTC | - | TRBD1 | TRBJ2-7 | TRBV7-2
CASSPQGNEQYF | TGTGCCAGCTCACCACAGGGGAACGAGCAGTACTTC | - | - | TRBJ2-7 | TRBV18
CASSDHQGKAFF | TGTGCCAGCAGCGACCACCAGGGGAAGGCTTTCTTT | once | - | TRBJ1-1 | TRBV2
CASRLDRAAGELFF | TGTGCCAGCAGACTGGACAGGGCGGCCGGGGAGCTGTTTTTT | - | TRBD1 | TRBJ2-2 | TRBV7-2
CASSQGQVYNEQFF | TGTGCCAGCTCACAGGGACAGGTCTACAATGAGCAGTTCTTC | - | TRBD1 | TRBJ2-1 | TRBV18
CASTVTSGSTDTQYF | TGTGCCAGTACTGTGACTAGCGGGAGTACAGATACGCAGTATTTT | - | TRBD2 | TRBJ2-3 | TRBV19
CASSFQGAPETQYF | TGTGCCAGCAGCTTCCAGGGGGCGCCAGAGACCCAGTACTTC | - | TRBD1 | TRBJ2-5 | TRBV7-2
CASSFSGSETQYF | TGCGCCAGCAGCTTTAGCGGGAGTGAGACCCAGTACTTC | - | TRBD2 | TRBJ2-5 | TRBV5-1
CASSLAGGYSGANVLTF | TGCGCCAGCAGCTTGGCAGGGGGTTACTCTGGGGCCAACGTCCTGACTTTC | - | TRBD1 | TRBJ2-6 | TRBV5-1
CASSLAPRNTEAFF | TGCGCCAGCAGCTTGGCCCCCAGGAACACTGAAGCTTTCTTT | - | - | TRBJ1-1 | TRBV5-1
CASSFRQGSQYF | TGTGCCAGCAGTTTTCGACAGGGTTCGCAGTATTTT | - | TRBD1 | TRBJ2-3 | TRBV27
CASSLSRLAGGLSEQFF | TGTGCCAGCAGCCTTAGTAGACTAGCGGGAGGGCTTTCTGAGCAGTTCTTC | - | TRBD2 | TRBJ2-1 | TRBV11-2
CASSLAGPIPRAQYF | TGTGCCAGCAGCTTAGCCGGCCCCATACCGAGGGCCCAGTACTTC | - | - | TRBJ2-5 | TRBV7-9
CASSRGSYNEQFF | TGCGCCAGCAGCCGGGGTTCGTACAATGAGCAGTTCTTC | once | - | TRBJ2-1 | TRBV5-1
CASSFLGAGDSNQPQHF | TGTGCCAGCAGTTTCTTAGGGGCTGGGGATAGCAATCAGCCCCAGCATTTT | - | - | TRBJ1-5 | TRBV28
CASRSGTAVEKLFF | TGTGCCAGCAGATCCGGGACAGCGGTGGAAAAACTGTTTTTT | - | TRBD1 | TRBJ1-4 | TRBV6-5
CASSEQGRAGYTF | TGTGCCAGCAGTGAACAGGGGAGGGCCGGCTACACCTTC | - | - | TRBJ1-2 | TRBV2
CASSPSTWTDLNYGYTF | TGTGCCAGCAGTCCCTCGACCTGGACAGATCTTAACTATGGCTACACCTTC | - | - | TRBJ1-2 | TRBV28
CASSYGTGDFSSPLHF | TGTGCCAGCAGTTATGGGACAGGGGATTTCAGTTCACCCCTCCACTTT | - | TRBD1 | TRBJ1-6 | TRBV6-6
CASSLASAGGADTQYF | TGCGCCAGCAGCTTGGCCTCTGCGGGGGGGGCAGATACGCAGTATTTT | - | TRBD2 | TRBJ2-3 | TRBV5-1
CAWSLGTGNYGYTF | TGTGCCTGGAGCCTCGGGACAGGGAACTATGGCTACACCTTC | - | TRBD1 | TRBJ1-2 | TRBV30
CASRLSGGPNYGYTF | TGTGCCAGCAGACTGAGTGGGGGCCCTAACTATGGCTACACCTTC | - | - | TRBJ1-2 | TRBV6-1
CASSFEGAQETQYF | TGCGCCAGCAGCTTCGAGGGGGCCCAAGAGACCCAGTACTTC | - | TRBD1 | TRBJ2-5 | TRBV5-1
CAISESGTGRGQETQYF | TGTGCCATCAGTGAGTCGGGTACAGGGAGGGGACAAGAGACCCAGTACTTC | - | - | TRBJ2-5 | TRBV10-3
CASSEGTSGGWSLGNQPQHF | TGTGCCAGCAGTGAAGGTACCTCAGGGGGCTGGAGTTTGGGCAATCAGCCCCAGCATTTT | - | TRBD1 | TRBJ1-5 | TRBV6-1
CASSLGGTGDRQTF | TGTGCCAGCAGCTTAGGTGGGACAGGGGATAGACAAACTTTT | - | TRBD1 | TRBJ1-4 | TRBV7-2
CASRPTGNGNTIYF | TGTGCCAGCAGGCCGACAGGGAATGGAAACACCATATATTTT | - | TRBD1 | TRBJ1-3 | TRBV28
CASSAALAGDEQFF | TGTGCCAGCAGCGCAGCTCTAGCGGGAGATGAGCAGTTCTTC | - | TRBD2 | TRBJ2-1 | TRBV7-6
CASSFGQGSGNTIYF | TGTGCCAGCAGTTTTGGACAGGGCTCTGGAAACACCATATATTTT | - | TRBD1 | TRBJ1-3 | TRBV11-2
CASSLRGQLNSPLHF | TGTGCCAGCAGCCTACGGGGACAGCTTAATTCACCCCTCCACTTT | - | TRBD1 | TRBJ1-6 | TRBV14
CASSRMTGATYEQYF | TGTGCCAGCAGCCGGATGACAGGGGCCACCTACGAGCAGTACTTC | - | TRBD1 | TRBJ2-7 | TRBV5-4
CASSPGPYNEQFF | TGTGCCAGCTCACCGGGCCCCTACAATGAGCAGTTCTTC | - | - | TRBJ2-1 | TRBV18
CASSVGNRGTYGYTF | TGTGCCAGCAGCGTAGGGAACAGGGGAACCTATGGCTACACCTTC | once | TRBD1 | TRBJ1-2 | TRBV9
CSVAVASQETQYF | TGCAGCGTTGCCGTGGCCAGCCAAGAGACCCAGTACTTC | - | - | TRBJ2-5 | TRBV29-1
CASSRDIGSPLHF | TGTGCCAGCAGTCGGGACATTGGTTCACCCCTCCACTTT | - | - | TRBJ1-6 | TRBV7-3
CASREGQDYGYTF | TGTGCCAGCAGGGAGGGACAGGACTATGGCTACACCTTC | - | TRBD1 | TRBJ1-2 | TRBV2
CASSTGQGSNQPQHF | TGTGCCAGTAGTACCGGACAGGGAAGCAATCAGCCCCAGCATTTT | - | TRBD1 | TRBJ1-5 | TRBV19
CASRSIGLYSNQPQHF | TGTGCCAGCAGGTCAATAGGACTCTATAGCAATCAGCCCCAGCATTTT | - | - | TRBJ1-5 | TRBV27
CASSENGQGSPLHF | TGTGCCAGCAGTGAAAATGGGCAGGGCTCACCCCTCCACTTT | - | - | TRBJ1-6 | TRBV2
CASSTGGGGNTIYF | TGCGCCAGCAGCACGGGGGGAGGTGGAAACACCATATATTTT | - | - | TRBJ1-3 | TRBV5-1
CASSLDRGLGYTF | TGTGCCAGCAGCTTAGACAGGGGGCTCGGCTACACCTTC | - | TRBD1 | TRBJ1-2 | TRBV11-2
CASRLGLAGGREQFF | TGTGCCAGCAGACTAGGACTAGCGGGGGGGCGTGAGCAGTTCTTC | - | TRBD2 | TRBJ2-1 | TRBV2